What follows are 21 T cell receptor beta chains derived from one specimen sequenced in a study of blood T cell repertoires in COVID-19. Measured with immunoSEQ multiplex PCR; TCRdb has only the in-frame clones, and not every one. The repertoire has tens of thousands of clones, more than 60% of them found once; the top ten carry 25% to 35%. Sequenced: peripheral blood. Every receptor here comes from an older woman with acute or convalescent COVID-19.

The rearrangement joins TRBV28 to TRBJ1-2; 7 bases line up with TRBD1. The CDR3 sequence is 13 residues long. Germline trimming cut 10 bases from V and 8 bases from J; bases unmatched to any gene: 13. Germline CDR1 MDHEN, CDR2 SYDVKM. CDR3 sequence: CATPSRQGGGYTF. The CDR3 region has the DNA TGTGCCACCCCATCCCGACAGGGCGGGGGCTACACCTTC.

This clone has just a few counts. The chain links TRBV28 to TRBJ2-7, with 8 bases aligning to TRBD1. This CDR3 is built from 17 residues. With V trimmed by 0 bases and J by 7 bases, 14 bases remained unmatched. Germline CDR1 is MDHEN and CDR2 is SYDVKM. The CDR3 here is CASSLWRTGQGADEQYF. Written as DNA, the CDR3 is TGTGCCAGCAGTTTATGGCGGACTGGCCAGGGGGCTGATGAGCAGTACTTC.

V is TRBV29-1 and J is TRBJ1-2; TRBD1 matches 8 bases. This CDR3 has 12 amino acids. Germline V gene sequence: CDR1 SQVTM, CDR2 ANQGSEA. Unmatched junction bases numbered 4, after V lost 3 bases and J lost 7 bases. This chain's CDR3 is CSVDLQGGGYTF. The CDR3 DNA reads TGCAGCGTTGACCTACAGGGGGGTGGCTACACCTTC.

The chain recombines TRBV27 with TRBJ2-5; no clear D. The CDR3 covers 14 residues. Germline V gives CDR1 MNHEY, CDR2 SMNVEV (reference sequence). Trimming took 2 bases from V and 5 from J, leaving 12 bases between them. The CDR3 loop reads CASSLTESWETQYF. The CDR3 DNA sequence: TGTGCCAGCAGTTTAACTGAGTCTTGGGAGACCCAGTACTTC.

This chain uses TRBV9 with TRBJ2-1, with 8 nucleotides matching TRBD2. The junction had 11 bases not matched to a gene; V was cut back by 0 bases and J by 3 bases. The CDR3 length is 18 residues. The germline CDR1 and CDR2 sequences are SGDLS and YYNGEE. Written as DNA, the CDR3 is TGTGCCAGCAGCGTAGGGGTAGGTGTAGCGGGACTCTACAATGAGCAGTTCTTC. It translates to CASSVGVGVAGLYNEQFF.

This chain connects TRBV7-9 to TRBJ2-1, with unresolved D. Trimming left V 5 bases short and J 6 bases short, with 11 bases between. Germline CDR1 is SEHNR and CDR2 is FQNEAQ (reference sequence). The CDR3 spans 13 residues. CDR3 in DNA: TGTGCCAGCAGCGCCACCTACCTCAATGAGCAGTTCTTC. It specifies CASSATYLNEQFF.

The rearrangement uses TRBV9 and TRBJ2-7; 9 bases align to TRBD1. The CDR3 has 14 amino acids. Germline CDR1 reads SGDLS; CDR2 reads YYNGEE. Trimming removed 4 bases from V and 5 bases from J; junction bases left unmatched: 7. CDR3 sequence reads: CASSRGQGPNEQYF. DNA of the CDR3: TGTGCCAGCAGCCGGGGACAGGGACCGAACGAGCAGTACTTC. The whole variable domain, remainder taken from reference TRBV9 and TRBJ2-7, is DSGVTQTPKHLITATGQRVTLRCSPRSGDLSVYWYQQSLDQGLQFLIQYYNGEERAKGNILERFSAQQFPDLHSELNLSSLELGDSALYFCASSRGQGPNEQYFGPGTRLTVT.

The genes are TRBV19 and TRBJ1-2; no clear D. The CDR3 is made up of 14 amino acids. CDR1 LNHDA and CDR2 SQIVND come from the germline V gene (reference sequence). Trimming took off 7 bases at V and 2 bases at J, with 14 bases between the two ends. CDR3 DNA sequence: TGTGCCAGTAACCCCGTCAGGCTAAACTATGGCTACACCTTC. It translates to CASNPVRLNYGYTF.

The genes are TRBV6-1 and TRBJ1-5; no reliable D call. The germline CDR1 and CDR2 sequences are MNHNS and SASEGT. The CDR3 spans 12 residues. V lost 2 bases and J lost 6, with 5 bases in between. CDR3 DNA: TGTGCCAGCAGTGAATACGGTCAGCCCCAGCATTTT. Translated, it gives CASSEYGQPQHF.

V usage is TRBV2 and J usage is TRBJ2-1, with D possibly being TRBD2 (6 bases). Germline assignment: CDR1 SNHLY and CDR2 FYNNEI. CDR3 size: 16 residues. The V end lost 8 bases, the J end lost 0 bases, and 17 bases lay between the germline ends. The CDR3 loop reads CASAHGGSHSYNEQFF. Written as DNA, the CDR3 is TGTGCCAGCGCCCATGGAGGGTCCCACTCCTACAATGAGCAGTTCTTC. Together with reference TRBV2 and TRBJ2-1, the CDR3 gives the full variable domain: EPEVTQTPSHQVTQMGQEVILRCVPISNHLYFYWYRQILGQKVEFLVSFYNNEISEKSEIFDDQFSVERPDGSNFTLKIRSTKLEDSAMYFCASAHGGSHSYNEQFFGPGTRLTVL.

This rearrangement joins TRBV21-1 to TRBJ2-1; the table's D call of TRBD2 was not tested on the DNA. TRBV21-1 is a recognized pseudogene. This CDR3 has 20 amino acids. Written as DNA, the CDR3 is TGTGCCAGCAGAACCAAAGTGGCGCTAGCGGGGGGCGAGAGCTACAATGAGCAGTTCTTC. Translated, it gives CASRTKVALAGGESYNEQFF.

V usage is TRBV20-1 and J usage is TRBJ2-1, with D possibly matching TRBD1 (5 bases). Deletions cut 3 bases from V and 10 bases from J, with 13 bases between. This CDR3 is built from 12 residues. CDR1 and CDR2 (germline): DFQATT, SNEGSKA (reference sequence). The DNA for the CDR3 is TGCAGTGCTAGTCGACAGCGTGGGGAGCAGTTCTTC. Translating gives CSASRQRGEQFF.

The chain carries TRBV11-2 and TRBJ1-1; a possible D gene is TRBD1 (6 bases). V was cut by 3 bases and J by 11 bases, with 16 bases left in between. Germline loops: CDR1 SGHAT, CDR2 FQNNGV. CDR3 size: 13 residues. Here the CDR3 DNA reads TGTGCCAGCAGCTTGAGACGCGACAGGCGGGCTTTCTTT. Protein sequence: CASSLRRDRRAFF.

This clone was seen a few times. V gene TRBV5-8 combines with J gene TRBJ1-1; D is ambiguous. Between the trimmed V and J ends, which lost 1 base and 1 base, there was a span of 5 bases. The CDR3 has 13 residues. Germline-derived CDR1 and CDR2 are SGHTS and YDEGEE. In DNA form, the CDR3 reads TGTGCCAGCAGCTTGAACAAGAACACTGAAGCTTTCTTT. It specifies CASSLNKNTEAFF.

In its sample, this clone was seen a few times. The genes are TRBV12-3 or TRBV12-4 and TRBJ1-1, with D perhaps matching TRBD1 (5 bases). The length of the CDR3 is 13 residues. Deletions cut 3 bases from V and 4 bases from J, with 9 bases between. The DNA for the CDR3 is TGTGCCAGCAGTTTTGACAGCGTCACTGAAGCTTTCTTT. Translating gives CASSFDSVTEAFF.

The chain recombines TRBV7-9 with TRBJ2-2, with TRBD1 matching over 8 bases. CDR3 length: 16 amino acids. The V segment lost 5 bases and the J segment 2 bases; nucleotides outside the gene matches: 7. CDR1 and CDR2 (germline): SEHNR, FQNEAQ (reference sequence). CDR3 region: CASSPRGQGNTGELFF. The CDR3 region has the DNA TGTGCCAGCAGCCCCCGCGGACAGGGAAACACCGGGGAGCTGTTTTTT.

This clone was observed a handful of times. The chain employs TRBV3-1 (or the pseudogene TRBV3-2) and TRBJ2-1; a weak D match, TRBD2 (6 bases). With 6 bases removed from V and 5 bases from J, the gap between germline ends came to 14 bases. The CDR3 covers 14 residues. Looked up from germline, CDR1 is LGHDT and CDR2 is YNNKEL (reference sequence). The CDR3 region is CASSRLGIHNEQFF. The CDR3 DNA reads TGTGCCAGCAGTCGACTAGGAATACACAATGAGCAGTTCTTC.

CDR3 nucleotide sequence: TGCAGCGCCAAAGCGGGAACAAGCACAGATACGCAGTATTTT. Translating it yields CSAKAGTSTDTQYF. The V call is TRBV29-1, the J call TRBJ2-3, with TRBD2 matching 7 bases. CDR1 is SQVTM, CDR2 ANQGSEA, per germline. The CDR3 is 14 residues long. V trimming: 7 bases; J trimming: 0 bases; junction bases outside the gene matches: 7.

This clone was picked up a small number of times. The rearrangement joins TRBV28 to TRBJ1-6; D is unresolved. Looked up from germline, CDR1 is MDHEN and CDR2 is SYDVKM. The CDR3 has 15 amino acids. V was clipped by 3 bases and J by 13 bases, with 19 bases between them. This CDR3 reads CASSFQEALSHPLHF. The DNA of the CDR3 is TGTGCCAGCAGTTTTCAGGAGGCTCTCTCTCACCCCCTCCACTTT.

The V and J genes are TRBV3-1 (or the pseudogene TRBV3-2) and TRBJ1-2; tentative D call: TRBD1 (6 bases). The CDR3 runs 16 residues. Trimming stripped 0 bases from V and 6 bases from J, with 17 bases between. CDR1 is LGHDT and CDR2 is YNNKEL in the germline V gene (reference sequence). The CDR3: CASSQDLWGRRDGYTF. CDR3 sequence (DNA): TGTGCCAGCAGCCAAGATTTATGGGGGCGCAGGGATGGCTACACCTTC.

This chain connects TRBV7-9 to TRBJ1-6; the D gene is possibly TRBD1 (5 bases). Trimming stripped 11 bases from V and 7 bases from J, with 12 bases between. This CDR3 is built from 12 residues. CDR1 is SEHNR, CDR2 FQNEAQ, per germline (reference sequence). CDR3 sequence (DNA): TGTGCCCTTGGGGGGGAGAATTCACCCCTCCACTTT. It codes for CALGGENSPLHF.